This T cell receptor beta chain was found in a study of blood T cell repertoires in COVID-19. On the study more broadly: COVID-19 samples, acute and convalescent, were from the United States, Italy and Spain. T cells, B-cell-depleted T cells, or PBMCs supplied cDNA or gDNA.

The Seattle patients joined while their infection was active and were tracked longitudinally afterward. V lost 4 bases, J lost 1 base, and 7 bases stayed unmatched. CDR1 and CDR2 from the germline V gene are SGHNT and YYREEE (reference sequence). There are 17 residues in the CDR3. Authors' methods: From reference gene primer amplification, estimates of nucleated cell counts were derived. TCRdb keeps only in-frame clones here, not all; method: immunoSEQ multiplex PCR. The V and J calls and clone size come from that table; D and trimming were worked out from the DNA. The sample consists of roughly 150,000 clones, around 87% of them appearing once.

Sequenced sample: peripheral blood. This sequence originates from a woman between 65 and 79 years old with COVID-19, enrolled during active disease. The chain joins TRBV5-4 to TRBJ2-3; 12 nucleotides align to TRBD1. The CDR3 nucleotides are TGTGCCAGCAGCCCGGGGGGGACAGGGGGCGGCACAGATACGCAGTATTTT. Residues: CASSPGGTGGGTDTQYF.